This entry lists 21 T cell receptor beta chains sequenced from one sample in a study of T cell responses to AZD1222 COVID-19 vaccine (dated by TCRdb to the early 2020s). Libraries were made using the immunoSEQ multiplex PCR assay. As stored in TCRdb, this immuneACCESS dataset retains in-frame rearrangements with V and J assigned. A fraction of the clones does not appear; measured against another copy, unresolved V genes explain less than half of the discrepancy, and the remainder lacks a known reason. The sample table lists about 86,000 clones, roughly 90% of them with a count of one. Together, the top ten hold over 10% of the sample. Per the publication, the time point label means: about 28 days (+/-7) after the second vaccine dose. This specimen was peripheral blood, taken 28 days after the second AZD1222 dose. Source of these receptors: an adult who received the AZD1222 COVID-19 vaccine.

This clone showed up just once. The chain carries TRBV7-8 and TRBJ1-2, with a tentative D call TRBD1 (5 bases). V lost 0 bases to trimming and J lost 2 bases, with 7 bases between them. There are 14 residues in the CDR3. CDR1 is SGHVS, CDR2 FQNEAQ, per germline. CDR3 coding DNA: TGTGCCAGCAGCTTAGCCAACAGGAACTATGGCTACACCTTC. This encodes CASSLANRNYGYTF.

The genes are TRBV7-9 and TRBJ2-7; TRBD1 matches 7 bases. The J segment lost 0 bases and the V segment lost 5 bases, leaving 4 bases of the junction unmatched. The germline V gene has CDR1 SEHNR and CDR2 FQNEAQ (reference sequence). This CDR3 contains 14 residues. Here the CDR3 DNA reads TGTGCCAGCAGCAATACAGGGGACTCCTACGAGCAGTACTTC. This codes for CASSNTGDSYEQYF.

This chain uses TRBV4-2 with TRBJ2-1, with 10 positions matching TRBD2. Trimming at V came to 1 base and at J to 2 bases, leaving 11 bases not matched to a gene. This CDR3 has 19 amino acids. Germline V lookup: CDR1 LGHNA, CDR2 YNFKEQ. The DNA for the CDR3 is TGTGCCAGCAGCCAAGCCTGGCCTAGCGGGGGCTACACCTACAATGAGCAGTTCTTC. It yields the protein CASSQAWPSGGYTYNEQFF.

This rearrangement joins TRBV7-3 to TRBJ1-1; no reliable D call. CDR3 length: 13 residues. Between the trimmed V and J ends, which lost 2 bases and 4 bases, there was a span of 8 bases. The germline gives CDR1 SGHTA, CDR2 FQGTGA. CDR3 DNA: TGTGCCAGCAGCTTATACGAGTTCACTGAAGCTTTCTTT. This encodes CASSLYEFTEAFF.

The V call is TRBV30, the J call TRBJ1-3; 8 bases fit TRBD1. Trimming took 5 bases from V and 0 from J; bases not matched to a gene: 3. The CDR3 extends over 14 amino acids. Germline loops: CDR1 GTSNPN, CDR2 SVGIG (reference sequence). Here the CDR3 DNA reads TGTGCCTGGGGACAGGGTATCTCTGGAAACACCATATATTTT. Encoded protein: CAWGQGISGNTIYF.

V gene TRBV7-9 combines with J gene TRBJ1-2; D may be TRBD1 (5 bases). V was cut by 0 bases and J by 4 bases, with 9 bases left in between. Germline assignment: CDR1 SEHNR and CDR2 FQNEAQ (reference sequence). This CDR3 comprises 14 residues. CDR3 amino acids: CASSLAQVPYGYTF. As DNA, the CDR3 is TGTGCCAGCAGCTTAGCACAGGTTCCCTATGGCTACACCTTC.

This clone was detected once. The chain couples TRBV7-2 to TRBJ1-4; D gene ambiguous. CDR3 length equals 14 residues. Germline V lookup: CDR1 SGHTA, CDR2 FQGNSA. V lost 3 bases and J 4 bases, leaving 9 bases between the germline ends. The DNA of the CDR3 is TGTGCCAGCAGCTTGAGACTGGGTAATGAAAAACTGTTTTTT. Protein sequence: CASSLRLGNEKLFF.

This rearrangement joins TRBV5-6 to TRBJ1-6, with TRBD1 identical over 11 bases. CDR1 SGHDT and CDR2 YYEEEE come from the germline V gene. After removal of 2 bases from V and 10 bases from J, the junction contained 8 bases not matched to a gene. CDR3 length: 16 residues. As DNA, the CDR3 is TGTGCCAGCAGCTTCCGGGACAGGGGGTCGAGATCACCCCTCCACTTT. It translates to CASSFRDRGSRSPLHF.

The chain joins TRBV3-1 (or the pseudogene TRBV3-2) to TRBJ2-7, with 10 bases matching TRBD2. The CDR3 consists of 17 residues. Looked up from germline, CDR1 is LGHDT and CDR2 is YNNKEL (reference sequence). The J segment lost 2 bases and the V segment lost 0 bases, leaving 7 bases of the junction unmatched. The CDR3 sequence: CASSQDKPSGGAYEQYF. CDR3 DNA sequence: TGTGCCAGCAGCCAAGATAAACCCAGCGGGGGGGCCTACGAGCAGTACTTC.

This clone was seen at least ten times. The chain joins TRBV5-1 to TRBJ1-1, with TRBD1 as a possible D gene (5 bases). V shed 0 bases and J shed 7 bases, with 13 bases lying between them. Germline loops: CDR1 SGHRS, CDR2 YFSETQ. The CDR3 contains 14 residues. This CDR3 is CASSLAGGYSEAFF. The CDR3 DNA reads TGCGCCAGCAGCTTGGCGGGGGGTTACAGTGAAGCTTTCTTT.

The chain has TRBV28 and TRBJ1-5, with D tentatively TRBD1 (5 bases). The length of the CDR3 is 19 residues. The V gene lost 6 bases and the J gene lost 0 bases, with 24 bases spanning the gap. Looked up from germline, CDR1 is MDHEN and CDR2 is SYDVKM. CDR3 nucleotide sequence: TGTGCCAGCAGCACACTCAACCCCCGGGACTACTATAGCAATCAGCCCCAGCATTTT. Amino acids: CASSTLNPRDYYSNQPQHF.

The gene calls are TRBV4-1 and TRBJ1-1; 7 bases are shared with TRBD1. CDR1 MGHRA and CDR2 YSYEKL come from the germline V gene. Unmatched junction bases numbered 3, after V lost 4 bases and J lost 7 bases. The CDR3 loop spans 12 amino acids. CDR3 sequence: CASSRRDSEAFF. For the CDR3, the DNA is TGCGCCAGCAGCCGAAGGGACAGTGAAGCTTTCTTT.

V is TRBV6-5 and J is TRBJ2-7; a weak D match, TRBD1 (6 bases). V dropped 2 bases and J dropped 2 bases, with 10 bases sitting between them. CDR1 MNHEY and CDR2 SVGAGI come from the germline V gene. The CDR3 is made up of 14 amino acids. CDR3 in amino acids: CASSYGAGAYEQYF. The DNA for the CDR3 is TGTGCCAGCAGTTACGGGGCAGGGGCCTACGAGCAGTACTTC.

This clone has just a few counts. The V call is TRBV29-1, the J call TRBJ1-1; possibly TRBD1 for D (5 bases). Trimming pared 8 bases from V and 5 bases from J, leaving 15 bases between. The CDR3 runs 12 residues. Per the germline V gene, CDR1 is SQVTM and CDR2 is ANQGSEA. The CDR3 here is CSSGRPGTEAFF. CDR3 in DNA: TGCAGCTCGGGACGGCCGGGGACTGAAGCTTTCTTT.

V gene TRBV7-2 combines with J gene TRBJ1-1; 7 bases match TRBD1. The ends lost 4 bases at V and 1 base at J; junction bases unmatched: 9. This CDR3 region has 16 residues. Germline-derived CDR1 and CDR2 are SGHTA and FQGNSA. CDR3 in amino acids: CASSSSAGTANTEAFF. The CDR3 DNA follows: TGTGCCAGCAGCTCCTCCGCCGGGACAGCGAACACTGAAGCTTTCTTT.

The V call is TRBV6-5, the J call TRBJ1-2; D is undetermined. Germline CDR1 MNHEY, CDR2 SVGAGI. The CDR3 loop spans 12 amino acids. Trimming took 6 bases from V and 2 from J, leaving 7 bases between them. CDR3 amino acids: CASSPRNYGYTF. The CDR3 DNA follows: TGTGCCAGCAGCCCCCGGAACTATGGCTACACCTTC.

This clone occurred once. The chain is built from TRBV9 and TRBJ1-2; no firm D call. This CDR3 is built from 15 residues. Trimming cost V 0 bases and J 4 bases, with 13 bases left between them. Germline CDR1 and CDR2: SGDLS and YYNGEE. CDR3 sequence reads: CASSVGMVLSYGYTF. The CDR3, as DNA: TGTGCCAGCAGCGTAGGTATGGTTCTCAGCTATGGCTACACCTTC. The complete variable domain, with remaining parts taken from reference TRBV9 and TRBJ1-2, reads DSGVTQTPKHLITATGQRVTLRCSPRSGDLSVYWYQQSLDQGLQFLIQYYNGEERAKGNILERFSAQQFPDLHSELNLSSLELGDSALYFCASSVGMVLSYGYTFGSGTRLTVV.

The chain links TRBV3-1 (or the pseudogene TRBV3-2) to TRBJ1-6, with D perhaps matching TRBD1 (6 bases). V shed 1 base and J shed 8 bases, with 9 bases lying between them. The CDR3 covers 14 residues. The germline CDR1 and CDR2 sequences are LGHDT and YNNKEL (reference sequence). CDR3 region: CASSQVAGDSPLHF. CDR3 in DNA: TGTGCCAGCAGCCAAGTCGCAGGGGATTCACCCCTCCACTTT.

This chain links TRBV5-5 with TRBJ1-6; D gene unclear. Germline CDR1 SGHKS, CDR2 YYEKEE (reference sequence). Deletions cut 1 base from V and 6 bases from J, with 2 bases between. The CDR3 loop spans 12 amino acids. The CDR3 protein is CASSLSNSPLHF. The DNA for the CDR3 is TGTGCCAGCAGCTTGTCTAATTCACCCCTCCACTTT. The variable domain in full, completed from reference TRBV5-5 and TRBJ1-6, reads DAGVTQSPTHLIKTRGQQVTLRCSPISGHKSVSWYQQVLGQGPQFIFQYYEKEERGRGNFPDRFSARQFPNYSSELNVNALLLGDSALYLCASSLSNSPLHFGNGTRLTVT.

DNA for the CDR3: TGCGCCAGCAGCCGGACAGGGTCGGTCGGGAATGAAAAACTGTTTTTT. Protein: CASSRTGSVGNEKLFF. The rearrangement links TRBV5-1 to TRBJ1-4, with 8 bases lining up with TRBD1. J lost 5 bases, V lost 4 bases, and 10 bases had no gene match. There are 16 residues in the CDR3. The germline V gene encodes CDR1 SGHRS and CDR2 YFSETQ.

This chain joins TRBV11-3 and TRBJ2-7; 7 bases line up with TRBD1. CDR1 SGHNT and CDR2 YENEEA come from the germline V gene. CDR3 length: 16 residues. Trimming at V came to 5 bases and at J to 0 bases, leaving 10 bases not matched to a gene. CDR3 sequence: CASSHAPTGFSYEQYF. The DNA of the CDR3 is TGTGCCAGCAGCCACGCCCCGACAGGGTTCTCCTACGAGCAGTACTTC.